A selection of T cell receptor beta chains follows, all from one sample in a study of cytomegalovirus exposure and HLA in healthy donors. Assay: immunoSEQ multiplex PCR; the TCRdb copy retains only in-frame clones and omits some. The sample contains over 200,000 clones, roughly 85% of which appear only once. The sequencing sample was made of PBMCs. The source of these receptors is a woman between 18 and 29 years old in good health and CMV-seronegative. Both conserved end residues are part of each CDR3.

J | V | CDR3
TRBJ1-1 | TRBV12-2 | CASRLVSGGHTEAFF
TRBJ2-3 | TRBV6-5 | CASSYLAGGADTQYF
TRBJ1-5 | TRBV27 | CASRTLNQPQHF
TRBJ1-2 | TRBV28 | CASRLTENYGYTF
TRBJ2-1 | TRBV29-1 | CSAEGQPDNEQFF
TRBJ1-1 | TRBV5-1 | CASSLDSGQNTEAFF
TRBJ1-2 | TRBV6-5 | CASKRGLDGYTF
TRBJ1-2 | TRBV19 | CATQDSLYGYTF
TRBJ1-5 | TRBV6-6 | CASSYEQGSNQPQHF
TRBJ1-2 | TRBV7-9 | CASSPARRRRYTF
TRBJ2-5 | TRBV5-1 | CASSLTGTQETQYF
TRBJ2-3 | TRBV14 | CASSPTGTRWSDTQYF
TRBJ2-1 | TRBV15 | CATSRDYRAGGSEQFF
TRBJ1-1 | TRBV28 | CASSLQDGKNTEAFF
TRBJ1-4 | TRBV7-9 | CASSSGGGKGLFF
TRBJ2-1 | TRBV27 | CASRTSGFSYNEQFF
TRBJ2-2 | TRBV7-8 | CASSLRASPLRELFF
TRBJ1-2 | TRBV30 | CAWSVAQYYGYTF
TRBJ2-5 | TRBV30 | CAFDRTGAETQYF
TRBJ1-2 | TRBV19 | CASRRDRRYGYTF
TRBJ1-4 | TRBV30 | CAWSRNRANEKLFF
TRBJ1-5 | TRBV28 | CASSFQGWRAQHF
TRBJ1-1 | TRBV27 | CASSQDRDTEAFF
TRBJ1-1 | TRBV6-6 | CASSLTVNTEAFF
TRBJ2-1 | TRBV5-1 | CASSLDRGSYNEQFF
TRBJ2-7 | TRBV15 | CATSRGDSSYEQYF
TRBJ2-7 | TRBV28 | CASRATGGPYEQYF
TRBJ2-7 | TRBV28 | CASTPRDRGGEQYF
TRBJ2-7 | TRBV30 | CAWGPGLTPSYEQYF
TRBJ2-7 | TRBV6-1 | CASSETLTLDEQYF
TRBJ1-2 | TRBV2 | CASSTSDYGYTF
TRBJ2-3 | TRBV5-1 | CASNPGQTDTQYF
TRBJ1-5 | TRBV7-9 | CASSVGTPHQPQHF
TRBJ1-5 | TRBV7-8 | CASSGQGNQPQHF
TRBJ1-1 | TRBV5-1 | CASSLLEGTGGGGTEAFF
TRBJ1-2 | TRBV28 | CASSLNRVNYGYTF
TRBJ1-1 | TRBV9 | CASSQLDSGGKAFF
TRBJ1-5 | TRBV29-1 | CSASGGANQPQHF
TRBJ1-5 | TRBV15 | CATSRGDRGGNQPQHF
TRBJ1-5 | TRBV29-1 | CSVGTGDNQPQHF
TRBJ2-7 | TRBV10-1 | CASSESVGAGVGEQYF
TRBJ1-2 | TRBV28 | CASSLLRQSYGYTF
TRBJ2-4 | TRBV23-1 | CASSQVTAKNIQYF
TRBJ2-5 | TRBV15 | CATSRDLGGQGEEETQYF
TRBJ1-3 | TRBV6-5 | CASRQGNTIYF
TRBJ2-1 | TRBV28 | CASSDLGSNEQFF